This T cell receptor beta chain stems from a study of blood T cells in healthy people across ages. General study results and limits: Roughly linearly, TCR beta diversity per million T cells fell as age increased.

About this clonotype: The antigen remains unidentified.

Primers used in a second PCR of about 6 to 11 cycles were a sample-barcoded 5' primer and a J-beta primer mix. In TCRdb, the 5' RACE reads were re-called with MiXCR into one record per CDR3 protein. The sample includes 1.5 million to 2 million distinct CDR3 sequences, 28% of them seen just once. Germline V gene sequence: CDR1 SGHKS, CDR2 YYEKEE (reference sequence). The length of the CDR3 is 13 residues. The junction had 12 bases not matched to a gene; V was cut back by 6 bases and J by 11 bases. The V call is TRBV5-5, the J call TRBJ2-5; 8 nucleotides match TRBD1. The sequence derives from a woman in her twenties or thirties in good health. The source material was blood. CDR3 sequence: CASMTGDGDEQYF. CDR3 sequence (DNA): TGTGCCAGCATGACAGGGGATGGCGATGAGCAGTACTTC.